What follows are 9 T cell receptor beta chains derived from one specimen sequenced in a study of T cell responses to AZD1222 COVID-19 vaccine. Assay used: immunoSEQ multiplex PCR; TCRdb lists only in-frame clones, some missing. In the table there are about 120,000 clones, roughly nine tenths of which are singletons. Sequenced here: peripheral blood, sampled on day 0 of AZD1222 vaccination. These receptors all come from an adult in good health.

The chain couples TRBV5-1 to TRBJ2-5; 8 nucleotides agree with TRBD1. The length of the CDR3 is 14 residues. The germline V gene has CDR1 SGHRS and CDR2 YFSETQ. The V gene end was trimmed by 3 bases and the J gene end by 5 bases; junction bases not matched to a gene: 6. The CDR3 sequence: CASSSTGDVETQYF. The DNA of the CDR3 is TGCGCCAGCAGCTCGACAGGGGACGTGGAGACCCAGTACTTC.

This rearrangement joins TRBV27 to TRBJ1-1; D is ambiguous. Germline V CDR1 and CDR2: MNHEY, SMNVEV (reference sequence). This CDR3 is built from 15 residues. The V end was cut by 0 bases, the J end by 0 bases, with 8 bases between. Here the CDR3 DNA reads TGTGCCAGCAGTTTATCGACGGGTCTGAACACTGAAGCTTTCTTT. This sequence encodes CASSLSTGLNTEAFF.

This clone has just one count. This sequence joins TRBV7-2 and TRBJ1-4, with D possibly matching TRBD1 (6 bases). This CDR3 has 14 residues. With 0 bases removed from V and 8 bases from J, the gap between germline ends came to 10 bases. Germline CDR1 reads SGHTA; CDR2 reads FQGNSA. The CDR3 nucleotides read TGTGCCAGCAGCTTAGCGCGGACAGACGAAAAACTGTTTTTT. The encoded protein is CASSLARTDEKLFF.

The V call is TRBV5-5, the J call TRBJ1-6; D is uncertain. CDR3 length: 12 amino acids. V shed 4 bases and J shed 10 bases, with 9 bases lying between them. Germline assignment: CDR1 SGHKS and CDR2 YYEKEE (reference sequence). DNA for the CDR3: TGTGCCAGCAGCCCACTGGGGTCACCCCTCCACTTT. Translated: CASSPLGSPLHF.

This clone has just a few counts. The J gene is TRBJ1-6, the V gene TRBV7-2; 9 nucleotides align to TRBD1. The CDR3 loop spans 16 amino acids. Germline V gene data show CDR1 as SGHTA and CDR2 as FQGNSA. V gave up 1 base and J gave up 7 bases; unmatched junction bases: 5. This chain's CDR3 is CASSLVSGQGNSPLHF. The CDR3 DNA reads TGTGCCAGCAGCTTAGTCTCGGGACAGGGCAATTCACCCCTCCACTTT.

The gene calls are TRBV6-5 and TRBJ1-5; no reliable D call. Germline CDR1 MNHEY, CDR2 SVGAGI. CDR3 size: 14 residues. Between the trimmed V and J ends, which lost 6 bases and 3 bases, there was a span of 12 bases. CDR3 sequence: CASSLHRDNQPQHF. Written as DNA, the CDR3 is TGTGCCAGCAGCCTACACCGGGACAATCAGCCCCAGCATTTT.

This sequence joins TRBV11-2 and TRBJ2-7; D is ambiguous. The germline V and J ends were trimmed by 2 bases and 6 bases, with 14 bases remaining between them. This CDR3 region has 14 residues. CDR1 is SGHAT and CDR2 is FQNNGV in the germline V gene. The CDR3 DNA follows: TGTGCCAGCAGCTTACAAGGTTTTAAGGGCGAGCAGTACTTC. Translating it yields CASSLQGFKGEQYF.

This clone was recorded once. The chain recombines TRBV30 with TRBJ1-6; the D gene is possibly TRBD1 (6 bases). CDR1 GTSNPN and CDR2 SVGIG come from the germline V gene (reference sequence). The V and J ends lost 3 bases and 4 bases respectively, with 13 bases between them. This CDR3 is built from 15 residues. The CDR3 is CAWRGHRSYNSPLHF. The CDR3, as DNA: TGTGCCTGGAGGGGACACCGGAGTTATAATTCACCCCTCCACTTT.

V and J are TRBV27 and TRBJ2-2; TRBD1 agrees at 7 bases. There are 13 residues in the CDR3. J was trimmed by 3 bases and V by 7 bases; bases with no gene match: 2. Germline assignment: CDR1 MNHEY and CDR2 SMNVEV (reference sequence). In nucleotides, the CDR3 is TGTGCCAGCAAACAGGGGTACACCGGGGAGCTGTTTTTT. It yields the protein CASKQGYTGELFF.